The 27 T cell receptor beta chains listed next were all sequenced from one sample in a study of cytomegalovirus exposure and HLA in healthy donors. Amplification used 60 Vbeta primers and 13 Jbeta primers. Here immunoSEQ multiplex PCR was the method, and the copy in TCRdb shows in-frame clones only, minus some. Of 150,000 to 200,000 clones listed, around 81% are singletons. The source material was PBMCs. Every receptor here comes from a woman aged 30 to 39 in good health and CMV-seronegative.

The gene calls are TRBV10-2 and TRBJ1-1; D is possibly TRBD1 (6 bases). Germline V lookup: CDR1 WSHSY, CDR2 SAAADI. V lost 7 bases and J 4 bases, leaving 16 bases between the germline ends. The CDR3 is 14 amino acids. CDR3 protein: CASTTGTQGTEAFF. Here the CDR3 DNA reads TGCGCCAGCACAACCGGGACACAGGGCACTGAAGCTTTCTTT.

This clone showed up just once. This chain uses TRBV7-9 with TRBJ2-1; 10 nucleotides match TRBD2. After removal of 5 bases from V and 7 bases from J, the junction contained 8 bases not matched to a gene. The CDR3 has 15 amino acids. Germline V gene lookup returns CDR1 SEHNR and CDR2 FQNEAQ (reference sequence). For the CDR3, the DNA is TGTGCCAGCAGCCCGGAGGGTAGCGGGAGGAATGAGCAGTTCTTC. Protein product: CASSPEGSGRNEQFF.

The rearrangement links TRBV6-5 to TRBJ1-6; D might be TRBD1 (6 bases). V was pared by 8 bases and J by 8 bases, with 13 bases between. The germline V gene encodes CDR1 MNHEY and CDR2 SVGAGI. The CDR3 loop spans 13 amino acids. The CDR3 loop reads CASSNRDDSPLHF. The CDR3 region has the DNA TGTGCCAGCTCAAACAGGGATGATTCACCCCTCCACTTT.

This clone was counted once. The V gene is TRBV6-5, the J gene TRBJ1-1; the D gene is possibly TRBD1 (6 bases). This CDR3 spans 14 amino acids. Germline V gene lookup returns CDR1 MNHEY and CDR2 SVGAGI. Between the trimmed V and J ends, which lost 0 bases and 4 bases, there was a span of 9 bases. The CDR3 DNA sequence: TGTGCCAGCAGTTACTCTGGCAGGGGCACTGAAGCTTTCTTT. Amino acid sequence: CASSYSGRGTEAFF.

The chain carries TRBV30 and TRBJ2-7; TRBD2 aligns across 13 bases. V lost 2 bases, J lost 4 bases, and 8 bases stayed unmatched. Germline V CDR1 and CDR2: GTSNPN, SVGIG (reference sequence). This CDR3 spans 16 amino acids. DNA of the CDR3: TGTGCCTGGAGTATAAGGGGACTAGCGGGACGGTACGAGCAGTACTTC. This sequence encodes CAWSIRGLAGRYEQYF.

This clone showed up just a few times. The chain combines TRBV28 with TRBJ2-7; a possible D gene is TRBD2 (6 bases). The CDR3 consists of 14 residues. CDR1 and CDR2 from the germline V gene are MDHEN and SYDVKM. Trimming removed 6 bases from V and 2 bases from J, with 14 bases in between. The CDR3 DNA reads as TGTGCCAGCAGGTCCGCGGGGCCCACCTACGAGCAGTACTTC. Its protein product is CASRSAGPTYEQYF. Together with reference TRBV28 and TRBJ2-7, the CDR3 gives the full variable domain: DVKVTQSSRYLVKRTGEKVFLECVQDMDHENMFWYRQDPGLGLRLIYFSYDVKMKEKGDIPEGYSVSREKKERFSLILESASTNQTSMYLCASRSAGPTYEQYFGPGTRLTVT.

The table lists this clone with a count of one. The V and J genes are TRBV7-2 and TRBJ2-7, with TRBD1 matching 9 bases. The junction had 15 bases not matched to a gene; V was cut back by 5 bases and J by 4 bases. The CDR3 length is 17 residues. Germline V gene sequence: CDR1 SGHTA, CDR2 FQGNSA. The CDR3 region is CASSTQPVYRGRYEQYF. The CDR3 DNA reads TGTGCCAGCAGCACCCAGCCGGTCTACAGGGGGCGTTACGAGCAGTACTTC.

The chain joins TRBV6-6 to TRBJ2-6, with 10 bases identical to TRBD1. This CDR3 has 15 amino acids. Per germline, CDR1 MNHNY and CDR2 SVGAGI (reference sequence). The junction had 4 bases not matched to a gene; V was cut back by 11 bases and J by 0 bases. The CDR3 bases are TGTGCCGCATGGACAGGGGGCTCTGGGGCCAACGTCCTGACTTTC. This sequence encodes CAAWTGGSGANVLTF.

This rearrangement joins TRBV7-9 to TRBJ1-1; D is undetermined. V gave up 7 bases and J gave up 1 base, with 19 bases separating them. The CDR3 extends over 16 amino acids. Germline CDR1 SEHNR, CDR2 FQNEAQ (reference sequence). This chain's CDR3 is CASTPPRDTGNTEAFF. In DNA form, the CDR3 reads TGTGCCAGCACCCCCCCTCGGGATACGGGGAACACTGAAGCTTTCTTT.

The chain is built from TRBV28 and TRBJ1-4, with a tentative D call TRBD1 (5 bases). The length of the CDR3 is 14 residues. CDR1 and CDR2 (germline): MDHEN, SYDVKM. V lost 3 bases, J lost 3 bases, and 8 bases lay in between. CDR3 protein: CASSFRVPNEKLFF. DNA for the CDR3: TGTGCCAGCAGTTTCAGGGTCCCTAATGAAAAACTGTTTTTT.

The table lists this clone with a count of one. The chain uses TRBV7-2 and TRBJ1-2, with a weak D call TRBD1 (6 bases). Germline V CDR1 and CDR2: SGHTA, FQGNSA. V was cut by 3 bases and J by 4 bases, with 9 bases left in between. This CDR3 comprises 13 residues. The CDR3 reads CASSFGGLYGYTF. CDR3 coding DNA: TGTGCCAGCAGCTTCGGGGGGCTCTATGGCTACACCTTC.

The chain links TRBV4-3 to TRBJ1-6, with D unresolved. CDR3 length: 13 residues. V lost 1 base and J 10 bases, leaving 8 bases between the germline ends. The V gene's germline CDR1 is LGHNA and CDR2 YSLEER. The CDR3 protein is CASSQGRGSPLHF. The CDR3 nucleotides are TGCGCCAGCAGCCAAGGGCGGGGATCACCCCTCCACTTT.

The V call is TRBV2, the J call TRBJ2-1; TRBD2 aligns across 14 bases. Germline V gene lookup returns CDR1 SNHLY and CDR2 FYNNEI. This CDR3 comprises 17 residues. J was trimmed by 7 bases and V by 4 bases; bases with no gene match: 9. CDR3 amino acids: CASSAPGTSGGANEQFF. The DNA for the CDR3 is TGTGCCAGCAGTGCCCCCGGGACTAGCGGGGGAGCTAATGAGCAGTTCTTC.

J is TRBJ1-2 and V is TRBV5-6, with D possibly being TRBD1 (5 bases). The V and J ends lost 5 bases and 0 bases respectively, with 14 bases between them. In germline, CDR1 is SGHDT, CDR2 YYEEEE. The length of the CDR3 is 15 residues. The DNA for the CDR3 is TGTGCCAGCAGGCCACTACAGGTTCCTAACTATGGCTACACCTTC. Amino acids: CASRPLQVPNYGYTF.

This chain links TRBV7-2 with TRBJ2-1, with D possibly matching TRBD1 (6 bases). This CDR3 region has 16 residues. CDR1 SGHTA and CDR2 FQGNSA come from the germline V gene. Trimming cost V 5 bases and J 4 bases, with 18 bases left between them. CDR3 region: CASSRPSRGSYNEQFF. The CDR3 DNA reads as TGTGCCAGCAGCCGCCCCTCGAGGGGGAGTTACAATGAGCAGTTCTTC.

The chain carries TRBV15 and TRBJ2-5, with 13 bases aligning to TRBD2. V was clipped by 3 bases and J by 1 base; unmatched bases: 5. The CDR3 loop spans 17 amino acids. Germline V gene data show CDR1 as LNHNV and CDR2 as YYDKDF (reference sequence). CDR3 protein: CATSRGRTSGSQETQYF. The CDR3 DNA is TGTGCCACCAGCAGGGGACGGACTAGCGGGAGCCAAGAGACCCAGTACTTC.

CDR3 in DNA: TGTGCCATCAGTGTAGCGGGAGGCACCGGGGAGCTGTTTTTT. Translated, it gives CAISVAGGTGELFF. J is TRBJ2-2 and V is TRBV10-3, with 10 positions matching TRBD2. This CDR3 is built from 14 residues. Unmatched junction bases numbered 0, after V lost 4 bases and J lost 4 bases. The V gene's germline CDR1 is ENHRY and CDR2 SYGVKD.

The V gene is TRBV11-2, the J gene TRBJ1-3; D might be TRBD1 (6 bases). Germline loops: CDR1 SGHAT, CDR2 FQNNGV. This CDR3 has 16 residues. The V end lost 1 base, the J end lost 4 bases, and 14 bases lay between the germline ends. In DNA, the CDR3 is TGTGCCAGCAGCTTAGCCACAGGGCTGGCGGGAAACACCATATATTTT. Protein product: CASSLATGLAGNTIYF.

The rearrangement joins TRBV5-1 to TRBJ2-3, with D tentatively TRBD2 (5 bases). Germline CDR1 and CDR2: SGHRS and YFSETQ. CDR3 length equals 15 residues. V was pared by 0 bases and J by 5 bases, with 13 bases between. The CDR3, as DNA: TGCGCCAGCAGCTTGGCGGAACGGGGTTTAGATACGCAGTATTTT. Translated, it gives CASSLAERGLDTQYF.

The chain combines TRBV28 with TRBJ2-5; 9 bases agree with TRBD1. Germline CDR1 is MDHEN and CDR2 is SYDVKM. The CDR3 runs to 13 residues. V dropped 6 bases and J dropped 5; count of bases not matched to a gene: 4. This CDR3 reads CASRTGGLETQYF. The CDR3 coding sequence is TGTGCCAGCAGAACAGGGGGCTTGGAGACCCAGTACTTC.

The chain combines TRBV2 with TRBJ2-1; 12 bases map to TRBD2. The V gene's germline CDR1 is SNHLY and CDR2 FYNNEI. CDR3 length: 15 residues. J lost 10 bases, V lost 3 bases, and 7 bases had no gene match. The CDR3 is CASSDASGGAWEQFF. For the CDR3, the DNA is TGTGCCAGCAGTGATGCTAGCGGGGGGGCCTGGGAGCAGTTCTTC.

J is TRBJ1-2 and V is TRBV6-5; no reliable D call. V dropped 2 bases and J dropped 6 bases, with 16 bases sitting between them. The CDR3 contains 15 residues. Germline loops: CDR1 MNHEY, CDR2 SVGAGI. The CDR3: CASSYEPAGVNGYTF. CDR3 nucleotides: TGTGCCAGCAGTTACGAGCCGGCCGGGGTAAATGGCTACACCTTC.

The chain combines TRBV18 with TRBJ1-4, with D maybe TRBD1 (5 bases). Germline V CDR1 and CDR2: KGHSH, LQKENI. V was cut by 4 bases and J by 4 bases, with 13 bases left in between. CDR3 length: 15 residues. CDR3 region: CASSLGLAVNEKLFF. CDR3 DNA sequence: TGTGCCAGCTCACTGGGGCTGGCAGTTAATGAAAAACTGTTTTTT.

This clone turned up a few times. This sequence joins TRBV7-8 and TRBJ2-2; no clear D. With 1 base removed from V and 1 base from J, the gap between germline ends came to 10 bases. CDR1 is SGHVS and CDR2 is FQNEAQ in the germline V gene. The CDR3 runs to 16 residues. The CDR3, as DNA: TGTGCCAGCAGCTTAGATTCGGCGGTGAACACCGGGGAGCTGTTTTTT. This translates into CASSLDSAVNTGELFF.

V is TRBV25-1 and J is TRBJ1-5; 7 positions agree with TRBD1. The V segment lost 8 bases and the J segment 3 bases; nucleotides outside the gene matches: 7. Per germline, CDR1 MGHDK and CDR2 SYGVNS. CDR3 size: 14 residues. The CDR3 region has the DNA TGTGCCAGCTCCGGGACAGCGAACAATCAGCCCCAGCATTTT. Translation: CASSGTANNQPQHF.

This clone was detected only once. The CDR3 region has the DNA TGTGCCAGCAGTGTGGGGGGAGGACAGGGGTCTTACGAGCAGTACTTC. This sequence encodes CASSVGGGQGSYEQYF. This rearrangement joins TRBV6-4 to TRBJ2-7, with 9 bases that match TRBD1. The V segment lost 4 bases and the J segment 4 bases; nucleotides outside the gene matches: 11. The CDR3 totals 16 residues. Germline CDR1 is MRHNA and CDR2 is SNTAGT.

Regarding this clone: This same CDR3 is encoded by further DNA sequences in the sample. The gene calls are TRBV27 and TRBJ2-2; D unresolved. The CDR3 consists of 13 residues. Germline V gene lookup returns CDR1 MNHEY and CDR2 SMNVEV (reference sequence). Between the trimmed V and J ends, which lost 1 base and 4 bases, there was a span of 4 bases. The CDR3 DNA follows: TGTGCCAGCAGTTTATGGCCCACCGGGGAGCTGTTTTTT. It translates to CASSLWPTGELFF.